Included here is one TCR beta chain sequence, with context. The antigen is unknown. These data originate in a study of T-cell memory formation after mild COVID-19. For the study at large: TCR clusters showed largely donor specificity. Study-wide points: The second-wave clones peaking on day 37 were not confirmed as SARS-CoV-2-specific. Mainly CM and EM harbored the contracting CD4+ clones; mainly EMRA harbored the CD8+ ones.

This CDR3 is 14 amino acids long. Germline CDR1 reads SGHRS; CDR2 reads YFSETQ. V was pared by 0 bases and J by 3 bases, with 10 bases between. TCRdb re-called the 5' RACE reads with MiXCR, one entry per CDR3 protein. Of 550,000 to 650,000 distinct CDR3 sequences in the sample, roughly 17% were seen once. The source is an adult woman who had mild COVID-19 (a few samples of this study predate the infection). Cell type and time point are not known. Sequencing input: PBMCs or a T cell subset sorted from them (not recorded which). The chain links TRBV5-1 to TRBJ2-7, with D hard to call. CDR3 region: CASSLDYAFYEQYF. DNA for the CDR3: TGCGCCAGCAGCTTGGACTATGCCTTCTACGAGCAGTACTTC.